These T cell receptor beta chains were read from a single sample in a study of T cell responses to AZD1222 COVID-19 vaccine. TCRdb keeps only in-frame clones here, not all; method: immunoSEQ multiplex PCR. The sample has more than 150,000 clones, approximately 90% seen once. Material: peripheral blood, obtained on day 0 of AZD1222 vaccination. The receptor source for this set is an adult in good health. The CDR3 runs from the conserved cysteine through the conserved F or W. A D gene is named only where the DNA matches it firmly. A clone size is listed for some rows: how often the clone was seen (once, few, many), or a class if it is expanded.

14	TRBJ2-7	.	TRBV7-9	TRBD1	TGTGCCAGCAGCTTAGGACAGGGGTTCTACGAGCAGTACTTC	CASSLGQGFYEQYF
8	TRBJ1-2	.	TRBV20-1	.	TGCAGTTCAGATGGCTACACCTTC	CSSDGYTF
13	TRBJ2-7	.	TRBV3-1/TRBV3-2	.	TGTGCCAGCAGCCAAGATCGGCGGACAAGGGGGTACTTC	CASSQDRRTRGYF
13	TRBJ2-1	.	TRBV29-1	TRBD2	TGCAGCGCACTAGCGCGGATAAACAATGAGCAGTTCTTC	CSALARINNEQFF
14	TRBJ2-1	.	TRBV7-9	TRBD2	TGTGCCAGCAGTGTACTAGCGTCCCACAATGAGCAGTTCTTC	CASSVLASHNEQFF
14	TRBJ2-3	.	TRBV10-3	.	TGTGCCATCAGTGGCCAGGGTGGCACAGATACGCAGTATTTT	CAISGQGGTDTQYF
13	TRBJ1-2	.	TRBV7-2	.	TGTGCCAGCAGCCTACAGGGTGGCTATGGCTACACCTTC	CASSLQGGYGYTF
14	TRBJ2-7	.	TRBV28	.	TGTGCCAGCAGTGCAGAGGCAGGGGGAGGGGGGCAGTACTTC	CASSAEAGGGGQYF
16	TRBJ2-5	.	TRBV5-6	TRBD1	TGTGCCAGCAGCTTGGAAGGGACAGGGGGCTTAGAGACCCAGTACTTC	CASSLEGTGGLETQYF
15	TRBJ1-6	.	TRBV6-6	.	TGTGCCAGCAGTTACATTCGTACAGATAATTCACCCCTCCACTTT	CASSYIRTDNSPLHF
18	TRBJ2-5	.	TRBV14	TRBD2	TGTGCCAGCAGCCAAGCCCCCGGGACTAGCAAACTACAGGAGACCCAGTACTTC	CASSQAPGTSKLQETQYF
15	TRBJ2-3	.	TRBV18	TRBD2	TGTGCCAGCTCACCAAGGGCGGGAGGTACAGATACGCAGTATTTT	CASSPRAGGTDTQYF
11	TRBJ2-7	.	TRBV20-1	.	TGCAGTGCTAGAGCCGATTACGAGCAGTACTTC	CSARADYEQYF
14	TRBJ1-6	.	TRBV20-1	.	TGCAGTGCTAGTGTTCGGGGGGGGAGTTCACCCCTCCACTTT	CSASVRGGSSPLHF
13	TRBJ1-4	.	TRBV12-5	TRBD1	TGTGCTAGTGGTCCAGGACAGGGGGGAAAACTGTTTTTT	CASGPGQGGKLFF
17	TRBJ2-7	.	TRBV7-6	.	TGTGCCAGCAGCTTAGTTGGTAGGGGGGCCCCCTTTGACGAGCAGTACTTC	CASSLVGRGAPFDEQYF
14	TRBJ1-1	.	TRBV29-1	.	TGCAGCGCCCAGACGGGCGGATGGAACACTGAAGCTTTCTTT	CSAQTGGWNTEAFF
13	TRBJ1-1	.	TRBV2	.	TGTGCCAGCAGTGGCGATAAGTGGGGGCAAGCTTTCTTT	CASSGDKWGQAFF
15	TRBJ2-2	.	TRBV11-2	.	TGTGCCAGCAGCTTAATTCAGGGTTCGGCCGGGGAGCTGTTTTTT	CASSLIQGSAGELFF
16	TRBJ1-2	.	TRBV11-2	.	TGTGCCAGCAGCTTAGACCCTGGTCAGGGTGTTGATGGCTACACCTTC	CASSLDPGQGVDGYTF
12	TRBJ2-3	once	TRBV29-1	.	TGCAGCGCGGTGGGCAGCACAGATACGCAGTATTTT	CSAVGSTDTQYF
15	TRBJ1-5	.	TRBV9	.	TGTGCCAGCAGCGTAGCTCCAAAAGGGGATCAGCCCCAGCATTTT	CASSVAPKGDQPQHF
14	TRBJ1-2	.	TRBV2	TRBD1	TGTGCCAGCAGCGTCCCGGGACAGGATTATGGCTACACCTTC	CASSVPGQDYGYTF
19	TRBJ2-1	.	TRBV18	TRBD2	TGTGCCAGCTCACCACAGCTAGCGGGGGGTTCGGGCCACAACAATGAGCAGTTCTTC	CASSPQLAGGSGHNNEQFF
17	TRBJ2-5	.	TRBV7-6	TRBD2	TGTGCCAGCAGCTTACGGGCTAGCGGGGGAACTCAAGAGACCCAGTACTTC	CASSLRASGGTQETQYF
13	TRBJ2-7	.	TRBV28	TRBD2	TGTGCCAGCAGAAGGACTAGCTCCTACGAGCAGTACTTC	CASRRTSSYEQYF
17	TRBJ2-1	.	TRBV4-2	.	TGTGCCAGCAGCCAAGATGGGCTAGCCCCTCCCTACAATGAGCAGTTCTTC	CASSQDGLAPPYNEQFF
14	TRBJ1-5	once	TRBV2	.	TGTGCCAGCAGGGCAGAGTATAGCAATCAGCCCCAGCATTTT	CASRAEYSNQPQHF
16	TRBJ2-3	.	TRBV3-1/TRBV3-2	.	TGTGCCAGCAGCAAACGCAAAATACCTAGCACAGATACGCAGTATTTT	CASSKRKIPSTDTQYF
15	TRBJ2-5	.	TRBV24-1	.	TGTGCCACCAGTGATTTTACTAGGACGGGGGAGACCCAGTACTTC	CATSDFTRTGETQYF
13	TRBJ1-4	.	TRBV25-1	.	TGTGCCAGCAGGGGCCCAGCTGGGGAAAAACTGTTTTTT	CASRGPAGEKLFF
17	TRBJ2-2	.	TRBV9	TRBD2	TGTGCCAGCAGCCTCGGACTAGCGGGGGGTTTGGCCGGGGAGCTGTTTTTT	CASSLGLAGGLAGELFF
15	TRBJ2-1	once	TRBV6-5	TRBD1	TGTGCCATACTGAACCGGGACAGCATTAAGAATGAGCAGTTCTTC	CAILNRDSIKNEQFF
14	TRBJ1-5	.	TRBV19	TRBD1	TGTGCCAGTAGGAGACAGGGACGTAACCAGCCCCAGCATTTT	CASRRQGRNQPQHF
17	TRBJ2-2	.	TRBV4-3	.	TGCGCCAGCAGCCAAGTTGGCGGGGGCTTCGGCACCGGGGAGCTGTTTTTT	CASSQVGGGFGTGELFF
13	TRBJ2-1	.	TRBV19	.	TGTGCCACCGGAATGACAGGACCCAATGAGCAGTTCTTC	CATGMTGPNEQFF
16	TRBJ2-3	.	TRBV7-2	.	TGTGCCAGCAGCTTATATCCAGCGCCTAGCACAGATACGCAGTATTTT	CASSLYPAPSTDTQYF
16	TRBJ1-3	.	TRBV3-1/TRBV3-2	TRBD1	TGTGCCAGCAGCCTCGGGACAGGGGGCTTAGGAAACACCATATATTTT	CASSLGTGGLGNTIYF
15	TRBJ1-2	.	TRBV18	TRBD1	TGTGCCAGCTCACCAGGGACAGGGGGCGGCTATGGCTACACCTTC	CASSPGTGGGYGYTF
16	TRBJ2-7	.	TRBV5-1	TRBD2	TGCGCCAGCAGCATACAGACTAGCGGGAAATTCTACGAGCAGTACTTC	CASSIQTSGKFYEQYF
13	TRBJ1-2	.	TRBV27	.	TGTGCCAGCAGTTTCTCCTCAGGGTTCGGCTACACCTTC	CASSFSSGFGYTF
18	TRBJ2-7	.	TRBV7-2	.	TGTGCCAGCAGCAAAGCCCCGCTAGCTTCCTACCCGGGTTACGAGCAGTACTTC	CASSKAPLASYPGYEQYF
12	TRBJ2-7	.	TRBV7-8	.	TGTGCCAGCAGCTTAACCGGCTACGAGCAGTACTTC	CASSLTGYEQYF
15	TRBJ1-2	few	TRBV27	.	TGTGCCAGCAGTTTAGGAGGGGCTCCAAACTATGGCTACACCTTC	CASSLGGAPNYGYTF
14	TRBJ1-2	.	TRBV7-2	.	TGTGCCAGCAGCTTTGCTGGGGGAAACTATGGCTACACCTTC	CASSFAGGNYGYTF
14	TRBJ2-7	.	TRBV4-3	TRBD1	TGCGCCAGCAGCCAAAGGACAGGGCCCTACGAGCAGTACTTC	CASSQRTGPYEQYF
15	TRBJ2-3	.	TRBV15	TRBD2	TGTGCCACCGCAAACCAGGGACTAAGCACAGATACGCAGTATTTT	CATANQGLSTDTQYF
15	TRBJ2-1	.	TRBV10-3	TRBD2	TGTGCCATCAGGGGGGGGAGCGGTGGACACGGTGAGCAGTTCTTC	CAIRGGSGGHGEQFF
16	TRBJ1-3	.	TRBV7-9	.	TGTGCCAGCAGCCCCTGGGGGGGACACTCTGGAAACACCATATATTTT	CASSPWGGHSGNTIYF
11	TRBJ2-7	.	TRBV2	.	TGTGCCAGCAGTGTGAAGTACGAGCAGTACTTC	CASSVKYEQYF
13	TRBJ2-7	.	TRBV28	.	TGTGCCAGCAGCCGGACCAGTCCCTACGAGCAGTACTTC	CASSRTSPYEQYF
14	TRBJ1-1	.	TRBV28	TRBD1	TGTGCCAGCAGTTTGGACAGGATTGGCACTGAAGCTTTCTTT	CASSLDRIGTEAFF
15	TRBJ2-7	.	TRBV27	.	TGTGCCAGCAGTTTATCGGGAGACAGGCCCTACGAGCAGTACTTC	CASSLSGDRPYEQYF
14	TRBJ2-5	once	TRBV9	.	TGTGCCAGCAGCGTAGTTGATGGGCAAGAGACCCAGTACTTC	CASSVVDGQETQYF
13	TRBJ2-7	.	TRBV7-9	.	TGTGCCAGCAGTCAGGACAGTACCTACGAGCAGTACTTC	CASSQDSTYEQYF